This TCR beta chain was captured in a study of T cells expressing NK-cell markers. About the study: Sequenced donors, eight in total, included seven who were HCMV-seropositive and one who was seronegative.

CDR1 is LGHDT and CDR2 is YNNKEL in the germline V gene (reference sequence). This CDR3 has 17 residues. cDNA encoding TCR beta was synthesized via 5'RACE template switching incorporating UMIs. Reanalyzing the 5' RACE reads, TCRdb keeps one entry per CDR3 protein, without DNA. The sample's table shows roughly 160,000 distinct CDR3 sequences. The TCR originated in a woman between 18 and 69 years old in good health. The sample was blood T cells: a sorted CD56 or NKG2C T cell subset, CD4+ or CD8+ T cells, or bulk PBMC T cells (not recorded which). The V call is TRBV3-1, the J call TRBJ2-2; TCRdb proposes TRBD2, but this gene call is untestable without DNA. The CDR3 protein is CASSQEFAWRVTGELFF.